These T cell receptor beta chains were read from a single sample in a study of cytomegalovirus exposure and HLA in healthy donors. Assay: immunoSEQ multiplex PCR; the TCRdb copy retains only in-frame clones and omits some. The table records about 160,000 clones, approximately 81% of them present only once. The source material was PBMCs. The source is a woman aged 18-29 years in good health and CMV-seronegative. The CDR3 runs from the conserved cysteine through the conserved F or W. D genes are given only for firm matches. Clone size is stated in some rows and not others, as once, few, many or a class when expanded.

TRBV18	once	TRBJ1-2	TRBD1	TGTGCCAGCTCACAAGGGACAGTTGGGCCTAACTATGGCTACACCTTC	CASSQGTVGPNYGYTF
TRBV11-3	once	TRBJ2-7	-	TGTGCCAGCAGCTTAGAAGGGGGAACCTCCTACGAGCAGTACTTC	CASSLEGGTSYEQYF
TRBV6-4	-	TRBJ1-1	-	TGTGCCAGCAGTGACTCGTCGCGGGGCCCGGTTACTGAAGCTTTCTTT	CASSDSSRGPVTEAFF
TRBV5-1	few	TRBJ2-7	-	TGCGCCAGCAAGGTGGCAGCGGACAGCTCCTACGAGCAGTACTTC	CASKVAADSSYEQYF
TRBV2	-	TRBJ2-7	TRBD2	TGTGCCAGCACTGCAAGGACTAGCGGGAGCTACGAGCAGTACTTC	CASTARTSGSYEQYF
TRBV14	-	TRBJ2-4	TRBD1	TGTGCCAGCAGCCAAGATCCGGGACAGGGTCCGGACATTCAGTACTTC	CASSQDPGQGPDIQYF
TRBV28	-	TRBJ2-7	-	TGTGCCAGCAGTTCGACAGGAAAATCCTACGAGCAGTACTTC	CASSSTGKSYEQYF
TRBV7-9	-	TRBJ1-1	-	TGTGCCAGCACCAGGATGGGGAACACTGAAGCTTTCTTT	CASTRMGNTEAFF
TRBV5-1	-	TRBJ2-1	TRBD2	TGCGCCAGCAGCTTAGGGACTAGCGGGAGGATAAGTGAGCAGTTCTTC	CASSLGTSGRISEQFF
TRBV11-2	-	TRBJ2-2	TRBD2	TGTGCCAGCAGCTCGGGACTAGCATACACCGGGGAGCTGTTTTTT	CASSSGLAYTGELFF
TRBV29-1	-	TRBJ2-7	TRBD2	TGCAGCGTTAAAGGGGGGCTAGCGGGAGTTTACGACGAGCAGTACTTC	CSVKGGLAGVYDEQYF
TRBV4-1	-	TRBJ1-1	-	TGCGCCAGACCTCGCGGTCCTTGTTTGAACACTGAAGCTTTCTTT	CARPRGPCLNTEAFF
TRBV4-1	-	TRBJ1-5	-	TGCGCCAGCAGCCAAGAACACGAGGGTCAGCCCCAGCATTTT	CASSQEHEGQPQHF
TRBV5-6	-	TRBJ2-1	-	TGTGCCAGCAGCTACTTCCCGGGAGACTCCTACAATGAGCAGTTCTTC	CASSYFPGDSYNEQFF
TRBV28	-	TRBJ1-1	TRBD1	TGTGCCAGCAGCAACAGGGGCATGAACACTGAAGCTTTCTTT	CASSNRGMNTEAFF
TRBV7-3	-	TRBJ2-7	-	TGTGCCAGCAGCTCGGACTCTTCCTACGAGCAGTACTTC	CASSSDSSYEQYF
TRBV29-1	-	TRBJ1-2	-	TGCAGCGTTGAAGTTGGCCGATCCCTCTATGGCTACACCTTC	CSVEVGRSLYGYTF
TRBV11-2	-	TRBJ1-5	-	TGTGCCAGCAGTTTAGGACAGAGCAATCAGCCCCAGCATTTT	CASSLGQSNQPQHF
TRBV19	-	TRBJ2-1	-	TGTGCCAGTAGCACATCCTGGGCTAAGAATGAGCAGTTCTTC	CASSTSWAKNEQFF
TRBV7-8	few	TRBJ1-1	-	TGTGCCAGCAGCTTAGAACCGGACACTGAAGCTTTCTTT	CASSLEPDTEAFF
TRBV15	-	TRBJ2-5	-	TGTGCCACCAGCAGAGATCGCCGGGTGATGGTAGTTGAGACCCAGTACTTC	CATSRDRRVMVVETQYF
TRBV11-3	-	TRBJ1-1	TRBD1	TGTGCCAGCAGCGACCCGGGACAGGGGGCACGAAGGGGCACTGAAGCTTTCTTT	CASSDPGQGARRGTEAFF
TRBV19	-	TRBJ1-1	TRBD1	TGTGCCAGTACTTATTCGAGCCGACAGGGGAACACTGAAGCTTTCTTT	CASTYSSRQGNTEAFF
TRBV28	-	TRBJ2-3	-	TGTGCCAGCAGTTTACGCCTGGCCCGCACAGATACGCAGTATTTT	CASSLRLARTDTQYF
TRBV5-6	-	TRBJ2-3	-	TGTGCCAGCAGCTTAGGGGTATTCCAGTTTGCTACGCAGTATTTT	CASSLGVFQFATQYF
TRBV7-9	-	TRBJ2-6	-	TGTGCCAGCAGCTTAGAACTTTTTGGGGCCAACGTCCTGACTTTC	CASSLELFGANVLTF
TRBV11-2	-	TRBJ1-1	TRBD1	TGTGCCAGCAGCCCTGGGACAGCTCTCGGTGAAGCTTTCTTT	CASSPGTALGEAFF
TRBV7-8	-	TRBJ2-7	-	TGTGCCAGCACCGACTCACGGGATTTCGAGCAGTACTTC	CASTDSRDFEQYF
TRBV6-5	-	TRBJ1-2	-	TGTGCCAGCAGCCTCGGACTAACCTATGGCTACACCTTC	CASSLGLTYGYTF
TRBV6-1	once	TRBJ2-3	TRBD2	TGTGCCAGCAGTGAAGCTAAGGCGGGAGTTACGCAGTATTTT	CASSEAKAGVTQYF
TRBV5-1	-	TRBJ2-1	-	TGCGCCAGCAGCTTGTTGAGGGACAATGAGCAGTTCTTC	CASSLLRDNEQFF
TRBV28	-	TRBJ1-1	-	TGTGCCAGCAGGGAGGGTCGGGCGGACACTGAAGCTTTCTTT	CASREGRADTEAFF
TRBV2	-	TRBJ1-2	-	TGTGCCAGCAGTGAAACGGCGGTGAAAAACTATGGCTACACCTTC	CASSETAVKNYGYTF
TRBV18	-	TRBJ1-4	TRBD1	TGTGCCAGCGTGGGGGGACAGTTTTATAATGAAAAACTGTTTTTT	CASVGGQFYNEKLFF
TRBV6-5	-	TRBJ2-5	TRBD1	TGTGCCAGCAGTTACTCGGACAGGGGGCACGGGGAGACCCAGTACTTC	CASSYSDRGHGETQYF
TRBV11-2	-	TRBJ2-1	-	TGTGCCAGCAGCTTCCGGGATCGGTACAATGAGCAGTTCTTC	CASSFRDRYNEQFF
TRBV5-1	-	TRBJ1-1	-	TGCGCCAGCAGTTTCTCCCAAGAGCGGGCTTTCTTT	CASSFSQERAFF
TRBV6-1	-	TRBJ1-1	-	TGTGCCAGCAGTGAAATCGGGAACACTGAAGCTTTCTTT	CASSEIGNTEAFF
TRBV5-1	-	TRBJ2-1	TRBD2	TGTGCCAGCAGCTTGGCGGTAGCGGGAGAGTGGGAGCAGTTCTTC	CASSLAVAGEWEQFF
TRBV11-2	-	TRBJ2-3	TRBD1	TGTGCCAGCAGCCCCCTCTTACAGGGGGCGGTAGATACGCAGTATTTT	CASSPLLQGAVDTQYF
TRBV27	-	TRBJ1-1	-	TGTGCCAGCAACAGGGCGGGGGGCACTGAAGCTTTCTTT	CASNRAGGTEAFF
TRBV5-1	few	TRBJ2-2	TRBD2	TGCGCCAGCAGCTCCTCGGGCCTAACGGGGGGGACCGGGGAGCTGTTTTTT	CASSSSGLTGGTGELFF
TRBV5-4	-	TRBJ2-7	TRBD2	TGTGCCAGCAGCTTGTCGCCTAGCGGGAGCCACGAGCAGTACTTC	CASSLSPSGSHEQYF
TRBV7-6	-	TRBJ2-7	-	TGTGCCAGCAGCGCCAGAATAGCCCCCTACGAGCAGTACTTC	CASSARIAPYEQYF
TRBV7-3	-	TRBJ2-1	-	TGTGCCAGCAGTCAGAGCGGACTCTCCTACAATGAGCAGTTCTTC	CASSQSGLSYNEQFF
TRBV19	-	TRBJ1-4	TRBD1	TGTGCCAGTAGTATCCGGGGGACAGAGCTGTTTTTT	CASSIRGTELFF
TRBV10-3	-	TRBJ2-1	TRBD2	TGTGCCATGGCTCCTCGAGAACTAGCGGGAGTGGCTGAGCAGTTCTTC	CAMAPRELAGVAEQFF
TRBV28	-	TRBJ2-3	-	TGTGCCAGCAGTGCTCCGGGACACACCACAGATACGCAGTATTTT	CASSAPGHTTDTQYF
TRBV18	-	TRBJ2-3	TRBD1	TGTGCCAGCTCAGTGGGACAGACCACAGATACGCAGTATTTT	CASSVGQTTDTQYF
TRBV9	-	TRBJ2-7	TRBD2	TGTGCCAGCAGCAGATTAGCGGGAGGTGCCTACGAGCAGTACTTC	CASSRLAGGAYEQYF
TRBV30	-	TRBJ2-7	-	TGTGCCTGGACGGTCCCGAGCTCCTACGAGCAGTACTTC	CAWTVPSSYEQYF
TRBV7-9	-	TRBJ2-1	TRBD2	TGTGCCAGCAGCTTAAGTGGACTAGCCAATGAGCAGTTCTTC	CASSLSGLANEQFF
TRBV14	once	TRBJ1-5	-	TGTGCCAGCAGCCAAGAGACAGATCAGCCCCAGCATTTT	CASSQETDQPQHF
TRBV19	-	TRBJ1-5	TRBD1	TGTGCCAGTAGTAGGGACAGTGTATTAAATAGCAATCAGCCCCAGCATTTT	CASSRDSVLNSNQPQHF
TRBV20-1	few	TRBJ2-7	-	TGCAGTGCTCTTGATTACGAGCAGTACTTC	CSALDYEQYF